These 12 T cell receptor beta chains originate from one sample sequenced in a study of tumor and adjacent non-tumor tissue in lung cancer (dated by TCRdb to the late 2010s). The library relied on multiplex PCR. The sequencer listed for this sample is Illumina HiSeq 2500. TCRbeta libraries were built by three rounds of nested PCR using primers (Table S4), following protocols modified from ARM-PCR. TCRdb ran its own pipeline on the public reads, namely fastp trimming at Q25 and MiXCR clone calling, and kept in-frame beta chains. When rows share a CDR3 protein, they turn into one entry using the most common DNA and genes. A total of fewer than 150,000 distinct CDR3 sequences appear in this sample, roughly 66% of them only once. The ten largest clones take up roughly 18% of the sample. Bulk unsorted tissue served as the source for RNA extraction, and RNA quality was assessed using a NanoDrop ND-1000 and an Agilent 2100.

Sample: lung tumor tissue. These receptors were obtained from a man aged 55 to 69 with small cell lung cancer.

Worth noting for this clonotype: Sequence at one end of the junction differs from germline and may be a read error. The V and J genes are TRBV12-3 or TRBV12-4 and TRBJ1-6; D gene unclear. The CDR3 runs to 12 residues. Written as DNA, the CDR3 is TGTGTCAGCAACTCAGAGTTTTCACCCCTCCACTTT. This sequence encodes CVSNSEFSPLHF.

This rearrangement joins TRBV12-3 or TRBV12-4 to TRBJ2-3, with 9 bases matching TRBD2. V lost 5 bases and J lost 5; bases outside the gene matches: 8. The CDR3 spans 15 residues. DNA for the CDR3: TGTGCCAGCAGTCCAGTAGCGGGAGTCAGAGATACGCAGTATTTT. Amino acid sequence: CASSPVAGVRDTQYF.

This clonotype has just one count. This chain links TRBV20-1 with TRBJ2-7; TRBD2 might be the D (6 bases). The length of the CDR3 is 14 residues. Deletions cut 6 bases from V and 3 bases from J, with 18 bases between. The germline gives CDR1 DFQATT, CDR2 SNEGSKA (reference sequence). CDR3 bases: TGCAGTGCAAAGACTAGTGGAAATTTCTACGAGCAGTACGTC. It translates to CSAKTSGNFYEQYV.

Notes on this clonotype: The junction departs from germline at one end; a sequencing error may be responsible. V and J are TRBV11-2 and TRBJ2-1; 7 bases are shared with TRBD2. This CDR3 is built from 14 residues. Per the germline V gene, CDR1 is SGHAT and CDR2 is FQNNGV. CDR3 loop: CTSKRRESGSEQFF. In nucleotides, the CDR3 is TGTACCAGCAAGAGGCGGGAGTCGGGCAGTGAGCAGTTCTTC.

The sample holds many counts of this clonotype. CDR3 amino acids: CASSLWPGLAYEQYF. The DNA of the CDR3 is TGTGCCAGCAGTTTATGGCCGGGACTAGCTTACGAGCAGTACTTC. J is TRBJ2-7 and V is TRBV28; 9 bases are a match to TRBD2. Looked up from germline, CDR1 is MDHEN and CDR2 is SYDVKM. The CDR3 has 15 amino acids. V was clipped by 0 bases and J by 4 bases; unmatched bases: 4.

This chain uses TRBV6-1 with TRBJ2-7, with 9 bases identical to TRBD1. This CDR3 comprises 13 residues. CDR1 MNHNS and CDR2 SASEGT come from the germline V gene. This CDR3 reads CASRLTGGYVQYV. CDR3 nucleotides: TGTGCCAGCAGGTTAACAGGGGGCTACGTGCAGTACGTC.

At least ten counts were recorded for this clonotype. The chain uses TRBV7-9 and TRBJ1-5, with a weak D call TRBD1 (5 bases). The V gene lost 4 bases and the J gene lost 7 bases, with 17 bases spanning the gap. Per germline, CDR1 SEHNR and CDR2 FQNEAQ (reference sequence). The CDR3 loop spans 15 amino acids. Here the CDR3 reads CASSSGTELAQPQHF. CDR3 DNA: TGTGCCAGCAGCTCCGGGACGGAACTCGCGCAGCCCCAGCATTTT.

On this clonotype: A much larger clonotype is one base distant, so this may be a read error. This chain links TRBV29-1 with TRBJ1-1; D ambiguous. Germline V CDR1 and CDR2: SQVTM, ANQGSEA. This CDR3 has 11 residues. The CDR3, as DNA: TGCAGCGTGGGGTCGAGGACTGATGCTTTCTTT. Translated: CSVGSRTDAFF. Full variable domain (missing parts from reference TRBV29-1 and TRBJ1-1): SAVISQKPSRDICQRGTSLTIQCQVDSQVTMMFWYRQQPGQSLTLIATANQGSEATYESGFVIDKFPISRPNLTFSTLTVSNMSPEDSSIYLCSVGSRTDAFFGQGTRLTVV.

Remarks on this clonotype: The junction and the germline gene differ at one end; a read error may be behind it. V and J are TRBV11-3 and TRBJ2-1, with D tentatively TRBD1 or TRBD2 (5 bases each). Germline V gives CDR1 SGHNT, CDR2 YENEEA. The CDR3 has 15 residues. CDR3 sequence: CASSFGGVEYDELFF. The DNA for the CDR3 is TGTGCCAGCAGCTTTGGGGGAGTGGAATACGATGAGCTGTTCTTC.

The sample holds one count of this clonotype. Because the CDR3 is missing its conserved closing phenylalanine or tryptophan, this is likely a read error. The rearrangement joins TRBV12-3 or TRBV12-4 to TRBJ2-3, with D perhaps matching TRBD1 (6 bases). The CDR3 covers 17 residues. Trimming removed 5 bases from V and 2 bases from J, with 20 bases in between. CDR3 DNA: TGTGCCAGCAGTATAATACAGGGTATCGAACTCACAGATACGCAGTATATT. Protein product: CASSIIQGIELTDTQYI.

About this clonotype itself: The CDR3 does not end in the conserved phenylalanine or tryptophan, so this is likely a read error. No DNA is shown, since the ends of the CDR3 on it are uncertain; the CDR3 is the one TCRdb lists. This chain joins TRBV11-1 and TRBJ1-6. The CDR3 is 13 amino acids long, termini counted. Germline V gene lookup returns CDR1 SGHAT and CDR2 FQDESV (reference sequence). CDR3: CASSLLPESPLHL.

As regards this clonotype: This may stem from a read error, because a much larger clone lies one nucleotide away. The rearrangement links TRBV20-1 to TRBJ1-4, with unresolved D. Germline V gives CDR1 DFQATT, CDR2 SNEGSKA (reference sequence). The V end lost 5 bases, the J end lost 17 bases, and 18 bases lay between the germline ends. The CDR3 is made up of 11 amino acids. In DNA form, the CDR3 reads TGCAGTGCTCGATCCCAACCGGGAACATTTTTT. Translation: CSARSQPGTFF.